This is a list of T cell receptor beta chains from one sample in a study of cytotoxic CD8 clonotypes in ibrutinib-treated CLL. Assay: immunoSEQ multiplex PCR; the TCRdb copy retains only in-frame clones and omits some. The data contain approximately 130,000 clones, around four fifths of them singletons. Source: PBMCs, taken after 24 months of ibrutinib treatment. The receptors here all came from a human donor with chronic lymphocytic leukemia. The CDR3 runs from the conserved cysteine through the conserved F or W. D genes are given only for firm matches. Clone size is shown for a subset of rows, as once, few, many or a class of expanded clone.

v_call	j_call	d_call	clone_size	cdr3_length	cdr3_aa	cdr3_nt
TRBV29-1	TRBJ2-7	NA	NA	12	CSVGEPGPEQYF	TGCAGCGTGGGGGAACCGGGACCCGAGCAGTACTTC
TRBV11-2	TRBJ2-7	NA	once	14	CASRMGGASYEQYF	TGTGCCAGCAGAATGGGGGGGGCGTCCTACGAGCAGTACTTC
TRBV7-2	TRBJ1-2	NA	once	13	CASSFGGAGGYTF	TGTGCCAGCAGCTTCGGCGGGGCGGGAGGCTACACCTTC
TRBV30	TRBJ1-1	NA	NA	14	CAWQNPQANTEAFF	TGTGCCTGGCAAAATCCACAGGCGAACACTGAAGCTTTCTTT
TRBV9	TRBJ2-3	TRBD2	NA	15	CASSALAGGTDTQYF	TGTGCCAGCAGCGCCTTAGCGGGGGGGACAGATACGCAGTATTTT
TRBV5-6	TRBJ1-2	NA	NA	13	CASSLTHDYGYTF	TGTGCCAGCAGCTTGACGCACGACTATGGCTACACCTTC
TRBV5-4	TRBJ2-2	NA	NA	17	CASRRIRESSLPGELFF	TGTGCCAGCAGACGCATTAGGGAATCCAGCTTGCCCGGGGAGCTGTTTTTT
TRBV10-3	TRBJ1-5	NA	NA	14	CAITPDGQGQPQHF	TGTGCCATCACCCCCGACGGCCAGGGACAGCCCCAGCATTTT
TRBV19	TRBJ1-5	TRBD1	NA	15	CASSIQTGGNQPQHF	TGTGCCAGTAGTATCCAGACAGGGGGCAATCAGCCCCAGCATTTT
TRBV7-9	TRBJ2-5	NA	NA	19	CASSTQQRSKAPRQETQYF	TGTGCCAGCAGCACCCAACAGAGATCGAAAGCCCCACGCCAAGAGACCCAGTACTTC
TRBV4-3	TRBJ1-4	TRBD1	NA	15	CASSQDYGQGEKLFF	TGCGCCAGCAGCCAAGACTACGGACAGGGAGAAAAACTGTTTTTT
TRBV7-7	TRBJ2-2	TRBD2	NA	16	CASSPNMPGLARELFF	TGTGCCAGCAGCCCCAATATGCCGGGACTAGCGAGGGAGCTGTTTTTT
TRBV19	TRBJ1-1	NA	NA	15	CASSILFTGNTEAFF	TGTGCCAGTAGTATCCTATTTACAGGGAACACTGAAGCTTTCTTT
TRBV19	TRBJ1-6	TRBD1	NA	14	CASIGQGANSPLHF	TGTGCCAGTATCGGCCAGGGGGCTAATTCACCCCTCCACTTT
TRBV29-1	TRBJ2-3	TRBD1	NA	15	CSVEGARQGPDTQYF	TGCAGCGTTGAAGGGGCCCGACAGGGCCCAGATACGCAGTATTTT
TRBV11-3	TRBJ2-4	NA	NA	14	CASSLGSGKNIQYF	TGTGCCAGCAGCTTAGGGTCAGGAAAAAACATTCAGTACTTC
TRBV19	TRBJ2-3	NA	NA	13	CASTPLTGDTQYF	TGTGCCAGTACCCCCCTTACAGGAGATACGCAGTATTTT
TRBV7-2	TRBJ1-4	NA	NA	15	CASSLISGANEKLFF	TGTGCCAGCAGCCTTATCTCGGGGGCTAATGAAAAACTGTTTTTT